This T cell receptor (beta chain) originates from a study of immune evolution from preneoplasia to lung adenocarcinoma. Resections took place in Japan or China from 2014 to 2017. The table lists this clone with a count of one. The target antigen is unknown. V lost 1 base and J lost 0; bases outside the gene matches: 6. This CDR3 has 18 amino acids. Germline V lookup: CDR1 MGHRA, CDR2 YSYEKL. General study findings and limits: Normal lung had the highest top T cell clone frequencies.

TCRdb's copy holds only in-frame clones and misses some; the assay was immunoSEQ multiplex PCR. Here the sample spans around 4,100 clones, 75% to 85% being singletons. The genes are TRBV4-1 and TRBJ2-1, with 10 nucleotides matching TRBD2. Sequenced: FFPE minimally invasive lung adenocarcinoma tissue. The receptor comes from a person aged 65-85 years with lung adenocarcinoma. The CDR3 loop reads CASSQVGLAETSYNEQFF. CDR3 coding DNA: TGCGCCAGCAGCCAAGTAGGACTAGCGGAAACCTCCTACAATGAGCAGTTCTTC.